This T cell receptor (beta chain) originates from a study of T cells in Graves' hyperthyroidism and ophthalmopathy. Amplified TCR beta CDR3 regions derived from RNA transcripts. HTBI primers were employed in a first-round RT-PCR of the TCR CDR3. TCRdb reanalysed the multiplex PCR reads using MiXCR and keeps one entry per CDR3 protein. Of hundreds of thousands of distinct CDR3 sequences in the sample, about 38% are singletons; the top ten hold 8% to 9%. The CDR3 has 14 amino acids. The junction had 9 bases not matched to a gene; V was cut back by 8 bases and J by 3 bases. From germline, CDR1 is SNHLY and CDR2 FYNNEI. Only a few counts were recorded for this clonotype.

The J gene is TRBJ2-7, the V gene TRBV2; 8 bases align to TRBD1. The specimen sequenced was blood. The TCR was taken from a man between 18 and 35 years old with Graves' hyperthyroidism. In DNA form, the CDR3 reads TGTGCCAGCGAGTTGACAGGGGCTTTCTACGAGCAGTACTTC. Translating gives CASELTGAFYEQYF.